This T cell receptor beta chain was obtained from a study of CD8+ T cells in alopecia areata. The study's findings and limits: With patients, TCR sharing proved less clear than in mice, a difference possibly related to HLA.

Sequencing used cDNA as its template, made by extracting RNA and reverse transcribing it. Clones were sequenced by immunoSEQ multiplex PCR, and TCRdb holds only the in-frame ones, with some missing. The table shows some 180,000 clones, with roughly 53% occurring only once. V lost 7 bases and J lost 0, with 21 bases in between. The CDR3 consists of 17 residues. This clone was recorded once. The antigen is undetermined. As for treatment: oral pan-JAK inhibitor, 5-10 mg twice daily. The material sequenced was CD8+ T cells sorted from blood, taken at week 24, from a patient treated with tofacitinib. This receptor was taken from a human donor with alopecia areata. This sequence joins TRBV23-1 and TRBJ1-2; weak D call: TRBD1 (5 bases). TRBV23-1 is identified as an open reading frame with a role that is uncertain. The CDR3 DNA is TGCGCCAGCACGTGCCAGGGACGGAAGACCGCTAACTATGGCTACACCTTC. This codes for CASTCQGRKTANYGYTF.